These 25 T cell receptor beta chains were all obtained from the same sample, sequenced in a study of shared clonotypes between healthy human individuals. Libraries were prepared by immunoSEQ multiplex PCR; TCRdb keeps only in-frame clonotypes and omits some of them. The sample holds about 2.4 million clones, approximately 94% seen once. Sequencing input: naive CD4+ T cells from PBMCs. Subset reported: CD45RA+ positively selected. The receptors shown here come from a man aged 18 to 30 in good health. Some clones in this sample may be carry-over from other donors' samples.

This clone was picked up a small number of times. The chain couples TRBV7-9 to TRBJ1-5, with TRBD1 matching over 10 bases. After removal of 5 bases from V and 7 bases from J, the junction contained 11 bases not matched to a gene. The CDR3 is 16 amino acids. CDR1 is SEHNR, CDR2 FQNEAQ, per germline (reference sequence). CDR3 sequence: CASSLDRGRSGQPQHF. CDR3 DNA sequence: TGTGCCAGCAGCCTTGACAGGGGGCGATCTGGGCAGCCCCAGCATTTT. The full variable domain, with the rest looked up from reference TRBV7-9 and TRBJ1-5, is DTGVSQNPRHKITKRGQNVTFRCDPISEHNRLYWYRQTLGQGPEFLTYFQNEAQLEKSRLLSDRFSAERPKGSFSTLEIQRTEQGDSAMYLCASSLDRGRSGQPQHFGDGTRLSIL.

The chain links TRBV5-1 to TRBJ1-4; a weak D match, TRBD1 (6 bases). V was pared by 4 bases and J by 7 bases, with 14 bases between. The CDR3 consists of 14 residues. Germline loops: CDR1 SGHRS, CDR2 YFSETQ. CDR3 in amino acids: CASSPGATLEKLFF. In DNA, the CDR3 is TGCGCCAGCAGCCCAGGGGCGACTCTTGAAAAACTGTTTTTT.

This clone was recorded only once. The V gene is TRBV7-9, the J gene TRBJ2-3; TRBD1 matches at 9 bases. Trimming removed 3 bases from V and 2 bases from J; junction bases left unmatched: 6. Germline CDR1 reads SEHNR; CDR2 reads FQNEAQ (reference sequence). The length of the CDR3 is 16 residues. CDR3 loop: CASSFRDRAITDTQYF. The DNA for the CDR3 is TGTGCCAGCAGCTTCCGGGACAGGGCTATCACAGATACGCAGTATTTT.

The chain is built from TRBV19 and TRBJ1-1; D is uncertain. V was shortened by 3 bases and J by 6 bases, with 5 bases between the two germline ends. This CDR3 has 11 amino acids. The germline gives CDR1 LNHDA, CDR2 SQIVND (reference sequence). CDR3 sequence reads: CASSIGPEAFF. The CDR3 DNA reads TGTGCCAGTAGTATTGGGCCTGAAGCTTTCTTT.

The chain couples TRBV7-2 to TRBJ2-7; no firm D call. Per germline, CDR1 SGHTA and CDR2 FQGNSA. The CDR3 length is 14 residues. Trimming removed 2 bases at V and 5 bases at J, with 13 bases between. The CDR3 protein is CASSLSTGAHEQYF. CDR3 bases: TGTGCCAGCAGCTTATCGACGGGTGCCCACGAGCAGTACTTC.

The CDR3 protein is CASSQASGRGPDTQYF. DNA for the CDR3: TGCGCCAGCAGCCAAGCTAGCGGGAGAGGGCCAGATACGCAGTATTTT. The chain uses TRBV4-3 and TRBJ2-3, with 10 bases aligning to TRBD2. Germline CDR1 LGHNA, CDR2 YSLEER. The length of the CDR3 is 16 residues. With V trimmed by 1 base and J by 4 bases, 5 bases remained unmatched.

The rearrangement links TRBV30 to TRBJ1-1; D remains ambiguous. Trimming took off 2 bases at V and 0 bases at J, with 7 bases between the two ends. Germline CDR1 is GTSNPN and CDR2 is SVGIG (reference sequence). This CDR3 has 13 residues. Written as DNA, the CDR3 is TGTGCCTGGAGTCCAGGCCTGAACACTGAAGCTTTCTTT. Its translation is CAWSPGLNTEAFF.

The chain combines TRBV6-5 with TRBJ2-7, with D unresolved. The V and J ends lost 0 bases and 3 bases respectively, with 9 bases between them. In germline, CDR1 is MNHEY, CDR2 SVGAGI. CDR3 size: 14 residues. The CDR3 sequence: CASSYSAGVYEQYF. CDR3 nucleotides: TGTGCCAGCAGTTACTCGGCTGGAGTCTACGAGCAGTACTTC.

This chain uses TRBV9 with TRBJ1-1; D is perhaps TRBD1 (6 bases). Germline CDR1 reads SGDLS; CDR2 reads YYNGEE. The V end lost 3 bases, the J end lost 5 bases, and 14 bases lay between the germline ends. The CDR3 runs to 14 residues. CDR3 sequence (DNA): TGTGCCAGCAGCGCACAGACAGGTGGGACTGAAGCTTTCTTT. Translated, it gives CASSAQTGGTEAFF.

As for this clone: Within the sample, other DNA sequences also encode this same CDR3. The V call is TRBV5-1, the J call TRBJ2-3, with TRBD1 identical over 8 bases. This CDR3 has 15 amino acids. The trim removed 0 bases at V and 8 bases at J, leaving 8 bases unmatched. The germline V gene has CDR1 SGHRS and CDR2 YFSETQ. The CDR3 nucleotides read TGCGCCAGCAGCTTGGGTGACAGGGGACTCGGTACGCAGTATTTT. Amino acid sequence: CASSLGDRGLGTQYF.

The rearrangement uses TRBV5-8 and TRBJ1-2; no clear D gene. The CDR3 totals 16 residues. The germline gives CDR1 SGHTS, CDR2 YDEGEE. V was trimmed by 4 bases and J by 7 bases, leaving 23 bases between them. The CDR3 loop is CASSHLSAAWAIGYTF. In DNA, the CDR3 is TGTGCCAGCAGCCACCTAAGCGCAGCATGGGCAATTGGCTACACCTTC.

The chain has TRBV5-1 and TRBJ1-2, with D possibly matching TRBD1 (6 bases). CDR1 SGHRS and CDR2 YFSETQ come from the germline V gene. The V gene lost 4 bases and the J gene lost 5 bases, with 15 bases spanning the gap. The CDR3 runs to 14 residues. In DNA form, the CDR3 reads TGCGCCAGCAGCCCCGGAGGGGGGGCGTATGGCTACACCTTC. Its translation is CASSPGGGAYGYTF.

The chain has TRBV15 and TRBJ1-2; TRBD1 is a possible D gene (5 bases). CDR1 and CDR2 (germline): LNHNV, YYDKDF (reference sequence). The CDR3 consists of 15 residues. The V gene lost 0 bases and the J gene lost 4 bases, with 12 bases spanning the gap. The CDR3 nucleotides read TGTGCCACCAGCAGAGATGGGGGTCAGACCTATGGCTACACCTTC. Translation: CATSRDGGQTYGYTF.

This chain links TRBV4-2 with TRBJ1-1; 11 bases fit TRBD1. This CDR3 spans 17 amino acids. The junction had 11 bases not matched to a gene; V was cut back by 4 bases and J by 4 bases. Germline CDR1 reads LGHNA; CDR2 reads YNFKEQ. In DNA form, the CDR3 reads TGTGCCAGCAGCCGAGCGCAACCGGACAGGGGGCCCACTGAAGCTTTCTTT. Amino acid sequence: CASSRAQPDRGPTEAFF.

The chain links TRBV28 to TRBJ1-5; 9 nucleotides align to TRBD1. Germline trimming cut 3 bases from V and 6 bases from J; bases unmatched to any gene: 12. Germline V gene lookup returns CDR1 MDHEN and CDR2 SYDVKM. The CDR3 is 17 amino acids. The CDR3 region is CASSFKPQGAQSQPQHF. For the CDR3, the DNA is TGTGCCAGCAGTTTTAAACCACAGGGGGCGCAGAGTCAGCCCCAGCATTTT.

This clone has more than one count but fewer than ten. The sample holds other DNA sequences that translate to the same CDR3. This chain connects TRBV19 to TRBJ1-1; D not resolved. The CDR3 is made up of 13 amino acids. Looked up from germline, CDR1 is LNHDA and CDR2 is SQIVND (reference sequence). V was cut by 1 base and J by 1 base, with 4 bases left in between. The CDR3 DNA sequence: TGTGCCAGTAGTATAGGACAGAACACTGAAGCTTTCTTT. Its translation: CASSIGQNTEAFF.

The rearrangement links TRBV6-5 to TRBJ2-5; TRBD1 matches 7 bases. The CDR3 has 16 amino acids. With 0 bases clipped from V and 2 bases from J, the junction kept 6 bases outside the gene matches. CDR1 and CDR2 (germline): MNHEY, SVGAGI. CDR3 region: CASSYSSSRGQETQYF. In DNA, the CDR3 is TGTGCCAGCAGTTACTCGTCCAGCAGGGGGCAAGAGACCCAGTACTTC.

This sequence joins TRBV28 and TRBJ1-1, with TRBD1 as a possible D gene (5 bases). Trimming pared 6 bases from V and 1 base from J, leaving 18 bases between. The CDR3 covers 16 residues. Germline loops: CDR1 MDHEN, CDR2 SYDVKM. This CDR3 reads CASRLTPGSGNTEAFF. The CDR3, as DNA: TGTGCCAGCAGACTTACCCCAGGGTCGGGGAACACTGAAGCTTTCTTT.

This clone was picked up one time. This sequence joins TRBV10-3 and TRBJ1-3; TRBD1 aligns across 8 bases. The V gene's germline CDR1 is ENHRY and CDR2 SYGVKD. The length of the CDR3 is 13 residues. The J segment lost 2 bases and the V segment lost 10 bases, leaving 4 bases of the junction unmatched. CDR3 coding DNA: TGTGCCACAGAGACAGGGGCTGGAAACACCATATATTTT. Amino acid sequence: CATETGAGNTIYF.

This rearrangement joins TRBV11-2 to TRBJ2-3, with a tentative D call TRBD1 (6 bases). CDR1 and CDR2 (germline): SGHAT, FQNNGV. This CDR3 is built from 14 residues. The V gene lost 3 bases and the J gene lost 3 bases, with 10 bases spanning the gap. The CDR3 region has the DNA TGTGCCAGCAGCTTGGCTAGGGGGACAGATACGCAGTATTTT. As protein: CASSLARGTDTQYF.

The rearrangement joins TRBV28 to TRBJ2-1; 9 nucleotides line up with TRBD2. Per germline, CDR1 MDHEN and CDR2 SYDVKM. J was trimmed by 2 bases and V by 8 bases; bases with no gene match: 13. The CDR3 consists of 17 residues. DNA for the CDR3: TGTGCCAGCGCGGGACTAGCACAAGGATTGCCCTACAATGAGCAGTTCTTC. Protein sequence: CASAGLAQGLPYNEQFF.

V and J are TRBV28 and TRBJ1-2, with 9 bases identical to TRBD1. CDR1 and CDR2 from the germline V gene are MDHEN and SYDVKM. V shed 5 bases, J shed 0 bases, and the junction held 13 bases outside the gene matches. This CDR3 has 18 residues. CDR3 in amino acids: CASSRAPGQGLTNYGYTF. For the CDR3, the DNA is TGTGCCAGCAGTCGGGCGCCGGGACAGGGCCTAACTAACTATGGCTACACCTTC.

The rearrangement joins TRBV19 to TRBJ2-7; D possibly corresponds to TRBD2 (5 bases). The V gene's germline CDR1 is LNHDA and CDR2 SQIVND (reference sequence). The CDR3 loop spans 16 amino acids. Trimming left V 6 bases short and J 3 bases short, with 21 bases between. The CDR3 bases are TGTGCCAGTAGCGTCGACCTGGCGGGCCCATACTACGAGCAGTACTTC. It specifies CASSVDLAGPYYEQYF.

This clone was recorded once. The rearrangement joins TRBV7-6 to TRBJ2-3; the match to TRBD2 covers 9 bases. CDR1 and CDR2 from the germline V gene are SGHVS and FNYEAQ. The CDR3 totals 17 residues. With 0 bases clipped from V and 3 bases from J, the junction kept 7 bases outside the gene matches. In DNA, the CDR3 is TGTGCCAGCAGCTTAGCCCAGGGGCTAGCGGGAACAGATACGCAGTATTTT. As protein: CASSLAQGLAGTDTQYF.

The V call is TRBV7-3, the J call TRBJ1-2; D is possibly TRBD1 (5 bases). Trimming removed 2 bases from V and 4 bases from J, with 8 bases in between. CDR1 is SGHTA, CDR2 FQGTGA, per germline. The CDR3 contains 13 residues. The CDR3 sequence: CASSLLTGYGYTF. As DNA, the CDR3 is TGTGCCAGCAGCTTATTAACAGGCTATGGCTACACCTTC.